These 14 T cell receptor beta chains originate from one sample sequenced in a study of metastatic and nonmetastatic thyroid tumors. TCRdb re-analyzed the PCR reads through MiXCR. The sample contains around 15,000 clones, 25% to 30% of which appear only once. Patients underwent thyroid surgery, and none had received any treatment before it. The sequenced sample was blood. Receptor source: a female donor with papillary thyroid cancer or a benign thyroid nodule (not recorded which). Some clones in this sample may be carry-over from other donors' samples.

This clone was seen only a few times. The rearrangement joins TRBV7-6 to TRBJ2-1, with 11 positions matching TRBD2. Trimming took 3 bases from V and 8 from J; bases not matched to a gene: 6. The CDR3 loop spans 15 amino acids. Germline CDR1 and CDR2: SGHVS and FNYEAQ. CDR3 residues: CASSLGTSGSDEQFF. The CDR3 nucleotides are TGTGCCAGCAGCTTGGGAACTAGCGGGAGCGATGAGCAGTTCTTC.

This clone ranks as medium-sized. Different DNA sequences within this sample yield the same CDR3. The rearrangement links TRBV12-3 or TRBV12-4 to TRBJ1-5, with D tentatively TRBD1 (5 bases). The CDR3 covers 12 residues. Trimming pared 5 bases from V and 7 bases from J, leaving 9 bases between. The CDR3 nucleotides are TGTGCCAGCAGTACGACAGTACAGCCCCAGCATTTT. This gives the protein CASSTTVQPQHF.

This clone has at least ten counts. In DNA, the CDR3 is TGTGCCAGCACCTCCTGGGGGAGGCCACACACCGGGGAGCTGTTTTTT. Translating it yields CASTSWGRPHTGELFF. V usage is TRBV28 and J usage is TRBJ2-2, with TRBD2 as a possible D gene (6 bases). CDR3 size: 16 residues. Deletions cut 7 bases from V and 3 bases from J, with 18 bases between. Germline values: CDR1 MDHEN, CDR2 SYDVKM.

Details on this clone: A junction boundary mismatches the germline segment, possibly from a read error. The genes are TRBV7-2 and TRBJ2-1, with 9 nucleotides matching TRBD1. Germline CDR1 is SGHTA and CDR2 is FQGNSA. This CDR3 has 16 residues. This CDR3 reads CVSSLAGTGRQGEQIF. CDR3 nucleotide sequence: TGTGTCAGCAGCTTAGCCGGGACAGGGCGCCAGGGGGAGCAGATCTTC.

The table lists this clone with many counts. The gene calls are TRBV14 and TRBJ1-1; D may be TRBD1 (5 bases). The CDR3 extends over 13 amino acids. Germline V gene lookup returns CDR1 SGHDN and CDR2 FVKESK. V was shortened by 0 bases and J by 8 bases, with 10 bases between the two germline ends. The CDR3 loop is CASSQELYREAFF. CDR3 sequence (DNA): TGTGCCAGCAGCCAAGAGCTATACAGGGAAGCTTTCTTT.

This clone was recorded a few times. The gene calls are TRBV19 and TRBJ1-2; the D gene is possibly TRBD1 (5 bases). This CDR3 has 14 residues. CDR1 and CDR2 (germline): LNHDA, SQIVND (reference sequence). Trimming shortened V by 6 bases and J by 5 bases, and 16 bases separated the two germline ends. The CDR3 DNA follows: TGTGCCAGTAGAAACGGGACGTCCGGTTATGGCTACACCTTC. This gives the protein CASRNGTSGYGYTF.

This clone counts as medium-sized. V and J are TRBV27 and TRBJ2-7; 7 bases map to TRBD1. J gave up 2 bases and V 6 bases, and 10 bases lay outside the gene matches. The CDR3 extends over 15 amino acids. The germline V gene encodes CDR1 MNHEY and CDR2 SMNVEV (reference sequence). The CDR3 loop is CASRPGTENAYEQYF. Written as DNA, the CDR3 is TGTGCCAGCAGACCCGGGACAGAAAATGCCTACGAGCAGTACTTC.

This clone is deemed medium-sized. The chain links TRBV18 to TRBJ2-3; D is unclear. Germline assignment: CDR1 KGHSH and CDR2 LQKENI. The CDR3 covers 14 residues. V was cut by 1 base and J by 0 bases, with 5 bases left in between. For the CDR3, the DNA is TGTGCCAGCTCACCACAAAGAAGCACAGATACGCAGTATTTT. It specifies CASSPQRSTDTQYF.

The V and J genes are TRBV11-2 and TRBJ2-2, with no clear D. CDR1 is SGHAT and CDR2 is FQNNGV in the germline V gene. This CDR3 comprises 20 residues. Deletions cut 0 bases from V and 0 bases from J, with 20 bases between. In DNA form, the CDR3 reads TGTGCCAGCAGCTTAGAGGGCGGTACTCTCATGTTCGCGAACACCGGGGAGCTGTTTTTT. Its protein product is CASSLEGGTLMFANTGELFF.

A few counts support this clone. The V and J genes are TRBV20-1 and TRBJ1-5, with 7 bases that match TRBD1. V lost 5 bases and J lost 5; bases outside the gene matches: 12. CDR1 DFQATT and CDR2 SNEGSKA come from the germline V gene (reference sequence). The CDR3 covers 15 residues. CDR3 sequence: CSALSSGTVDQPQHF. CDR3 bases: TGCAGTGCTCTATCTAGCGGGACAGTAGATCAGCCCCAGCATTTT.

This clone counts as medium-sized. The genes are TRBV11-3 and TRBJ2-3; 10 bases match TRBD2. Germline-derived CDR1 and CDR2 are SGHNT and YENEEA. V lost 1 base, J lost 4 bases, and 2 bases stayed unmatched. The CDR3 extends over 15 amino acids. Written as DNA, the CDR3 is TGTGCCAGCAGCTTAGTAGCGGGAGGCTCAGATACGCAGTATTTT. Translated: CASSLVAGGSDTQYF.

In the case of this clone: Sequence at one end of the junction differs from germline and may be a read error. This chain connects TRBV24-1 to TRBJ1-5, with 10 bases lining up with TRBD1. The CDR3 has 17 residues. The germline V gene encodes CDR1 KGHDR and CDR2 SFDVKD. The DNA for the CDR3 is TGTGCCACGAGTCCGCCGGGACAGGGGTATAGCAATCAGCCCCACAATTTT. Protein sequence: CATSPPGQGYSNQPHNF.

The CDR3 sequence is CSGLGGPSGQPDNEQFF. As DNA, the CDR3 is TGCAGTGGATTGGGAGGTCCTAGCGGGCAGCCGGACAATGAGCAGTTCTTC. The J gene is TRBJ2-1, the V gene TRBV20-1; 8 bases map to TRBD2. Germline assignment: CDR1 DFQATT and CDR2 SNEGSKA (reference sequence). This CDR3 is built from 17 residues. V lost 7 bases, J lost 5 bases, and 19 bases stayed unmatched.

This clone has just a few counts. CDR3 nucleotide sequence: TGTGCCAGCAGTCAGGGTTTGATACGCCGGAAGGTCGGTGACTATGGCTACACCTTC. Protein sequence: CASSQGLIRRKVGDYGYTF. J is TRBJ1-2 and V is TRBV28, with D perhaps matching TRBD1 (5 bases). The CDR3 length is 19 residues. V gave up 5 bases and J gave up 3 bases, with 28 bases separating them. CDR1 is MDHEN, CDR2 SYDVKM, per germline.